The rows below give T cell receptor beta chains drawn from one sample of a study of cytomegalovirus exposure and HLA in healthy donors. Clones were sequenced by immunoSEQ multiplex PCR, and TCRdb holds only the in-frame ones, with some missing. Seen here are under 200,000 clones, approximately 83% observed once, and the top ten hold approximately 8.5%. Sequencing was performed on PBMCs. These receptors all stem from a man aged 18 to 35 in good health and CMV-seropositive. CDR3s include the opening cysteine and the closing phenylalanine or tryptophan. The order of the fields is CDR3 DNA, CDR3 protein, V gene, clone size, D gene, J gene. D genes are given only for firm matches. The size of a clone is reported for some rows only, either as once, few or many, or as a class for expanded clones.

cdr3_nt: TGTGCCAGCTCACCCGACAGGGCTCAGCCCCAGCATTTT; cdr3_aa: CASSPDRAQPQHF; v_call: TRBV18; clone_size: few; d_call: TRBD1; j_call: TRBJ1-5
cdr3_nt: TGTGCCAGTAGTATCAGCGAGAACACTGAAGCTTTCTTT; cdr3_aa: CASSISENTEAFF; v_call: TRBV19; clone_size: -; d_call: -; j_call: TRBJ1-1
cdr3_nt: TGTGCCAGCAGCCCCTGGGTAGCGGGGGCGTACAATGAGCAGTTCTTC; cdr3_aa: CASSPWVAGAYNEQFF; v_call: TRBV9; clone_size: -; d_call: TRBD2; j_call: TRBJ2-1
cdr3_nt: TGCAGCGGAACGGCGGGGGGAGAGACCCAGTACTTC; cdr3_aa: CSGTAGGETQYF; v_call: TRBV29-1; clone_size: -; d_call: TRBD2; j_call: TRBJ2-5
cdr3_nt: TGTGCCAGCAGCTTGGGACTAGCGGGGGGCCGTGATGAGCAGTTCTTC; cdr3_aa: CASSLGLAGGRDEQFF; v_call: TRBV7-8; clone_size: -; d_call: TRBD2; j_call: TRBJ2-1
cdr3_nt: TGTGCCAGCAGCCCCCTCGGACTAGCGGGGGAAACCGGGGAGCTGTTTTTT; cdr3_aa: CASSPLGLAGETGELFF; v_call: TRBV5-6; clone_size: -; d_call: TRBD2; j_call: TRBJ2-2
cdr3_nt: TGTGCCACCAGGTCCTGGGGCATAGATACGCAGTATTTT; cdr3_aa: CATRSWGIDTQYF; v_call: TRBV15; clone_size: once; d_call: -; j_call: TRBJ2-3
cdr3_nt: TGTGCCAGCAGTCCGCTGGGGGGAGAGACCCAGTACTTC; cdr3_aa: CASSPLGGETQYF; v_call: TRBV27; clone_size: -; d_call: -; j_call: TRBJ2-5
cdr3_nt: TGCGCCAGCAGCTTGACGAGCCCGGTCACCGGGGAGCTGTTTTTT; cdr3_aa: CASSLTSPVTGELFF; v_call: TRBV5-1; clone_size: -; d_call: -; j_call: TRBJ2-2
cdr3_nt: TGCAGCGTTGGGCAGGGGGCGCGGGATGAAAAACTGTTTTTT; cdr3_aa: CSVGQGARDEKLFF; v_call: TRBV29-1; clone_size: -; d_call: TRBD1; j_call: TRBJ1-4
cdr3_nt: TGTGCCAGCAGCGTAGACAGGGGCGGTAGTGCGGAGACCCAGTACTTC; cdr3_aa: CASSVDRGGSAETQYF; v_call: TRBV9; clone_size: once; d_call: TRBD1; j_call: TRBJ2-5
cdr3_nt: TGTGCCAGCACTCTGCGAGGACAGGAAGCAGATACGCAGTATTTT; cdr3_aa: CASTLRGQEADTQYF; v_call: TRBV5-4; clone_size: -; d_call: TRBD1; j_call: TRBJ2-3
cdr3_nt: TGTGCCAGCAGTTGGACCTCAGGACTAGCTGGGAATGAGCAGTTCTTC; cdr3_aa: CASSWTSGLAGNEQFF; v_call: TRBV27; clone_size: -; d_call: TRBD2; j_call: TRBJ2-1
cdr3_nt: TGTGCCTGGAGCTCGCAGGGGGTAGACATTCAGTACTTC; cdr3_aa: CAWSSQGVDIQYF; v_call: TRBV30; clone_size: -; d_call: TRBD1; j_call: TRBJ2-4
cdr3_nt: TGTGCCAGCAGCGCCCAGGGGGTTGTCTACGAGCAGTACTTC; cdr3_aa: CASSAQGVVYEQYF; v_call: TRBV9; clone_size: -; d_call: TRBD1; j_call: TRBJ2-7
cdr3_nt: TGTGCCAGCAGCTTAGGTCCAGGAAGGATTAATGAGCAGTTCTTC; cdr3_aa: CASSLGPGRINEQFF; v_call: TRBV7-9; clone_size: few; d_call: -; j_call: TRBJ2-1
cdr3_nt: TGCAGCGTTGAATGGCGAGGGAGGGTAAGGTGGGACTATGGCTACACCTTC; cdr3_aa: CSVEWRGRVRWDYGYTF; v_call: TRBV29-1; clone_size: -; d_call: -; j_call: TRBJ1-2
cdr3_nt: TGCGCCAGCAGCCAAGATAGGGCGGGGAGACGCACAGATACGCAGTATTTT; cdr3_aa: CASSQDRAGRRTDTQYF; v_call: TRBV4-1; clone_size: once; d_call: -; j_call: TRBJ2-3
cdr3_nt: TGTGCCAGCAGCTTAGGGTCGGGGGGAATGAACACTGAAGCTTTCTTT; cdr3_aa: CASSLGSGGMNTEAFF; v_call: TRBV11-2; clone_size: -; d_call: -; j_call: TRBJ1-1
cdr3_nt: TGTGCCAGTAGTATCGTTACAGCCTATGGCTACACCTTC; cdr3_aa: CASSIVTAYGYTF; v_call: TRBV19; clone_size: -; d_call: -; j_call: TRBJ1-2
cdr3_nt: TGTGCCAGCAGCCGAGCGGGGGAGGGCTACGAGCAGTACTTC; cdr3_aa: CASSRAGEGYEQYF; v_call: TRBV5-6; clone_size: -; d_call: TRBD2; j_call: TRBJ2-7
cdr3_nt: TGTGCCAGCACTAAGGGGGGCGGGGGGAACCTACAGAAGTATTTT; cdr3_aa: CASTKGGGGNLQKYF; v_call: TRBV6-6; clone_size: -; d_call: TRBD2; j_call: TRBJ2-3
cdr3_nt: TGCAGCGCCGGAGAAACCAACTCTGGGGCCAACGTCCTGACTTTC; cdr3_aa: CSAGETNSGANVLTF; v_call: TRBV29-1; clone_size: -; d_call: -; j_call: TRBJ2-6